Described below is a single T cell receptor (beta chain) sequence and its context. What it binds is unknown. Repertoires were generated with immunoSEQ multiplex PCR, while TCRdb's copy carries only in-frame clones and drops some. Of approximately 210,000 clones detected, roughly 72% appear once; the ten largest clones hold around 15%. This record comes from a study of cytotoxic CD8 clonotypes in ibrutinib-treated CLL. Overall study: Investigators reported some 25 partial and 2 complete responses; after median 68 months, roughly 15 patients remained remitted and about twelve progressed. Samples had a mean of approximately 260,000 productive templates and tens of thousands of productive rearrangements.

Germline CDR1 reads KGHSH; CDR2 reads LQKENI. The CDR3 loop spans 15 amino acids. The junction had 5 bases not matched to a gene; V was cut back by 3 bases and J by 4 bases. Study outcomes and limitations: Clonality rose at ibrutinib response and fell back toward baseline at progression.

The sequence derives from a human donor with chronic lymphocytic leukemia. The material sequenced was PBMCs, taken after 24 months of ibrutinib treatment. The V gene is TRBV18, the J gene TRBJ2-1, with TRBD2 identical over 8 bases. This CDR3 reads CASSPSREVYNEQFF. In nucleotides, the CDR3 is TGTGCCAGCTCACCCTCGCGGGAGGTTTACAATGAGCAGTTCTTC.